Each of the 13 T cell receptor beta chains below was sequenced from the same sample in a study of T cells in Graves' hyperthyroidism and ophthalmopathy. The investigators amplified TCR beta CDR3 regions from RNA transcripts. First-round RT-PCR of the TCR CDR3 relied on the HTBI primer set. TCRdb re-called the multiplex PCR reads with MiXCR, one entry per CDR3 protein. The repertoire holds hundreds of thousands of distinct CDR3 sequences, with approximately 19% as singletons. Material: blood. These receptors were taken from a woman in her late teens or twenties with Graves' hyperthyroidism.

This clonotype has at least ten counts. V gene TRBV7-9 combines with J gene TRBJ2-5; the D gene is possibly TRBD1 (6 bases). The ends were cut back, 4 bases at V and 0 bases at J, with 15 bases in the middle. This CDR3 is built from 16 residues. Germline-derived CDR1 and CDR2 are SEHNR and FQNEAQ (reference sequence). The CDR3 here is CASSSARGGYQETQYF. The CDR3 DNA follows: TGTGCCAGCAGCTCCGCCCGTGGGGGCTACCAAGAGACCCAGTACTTC.

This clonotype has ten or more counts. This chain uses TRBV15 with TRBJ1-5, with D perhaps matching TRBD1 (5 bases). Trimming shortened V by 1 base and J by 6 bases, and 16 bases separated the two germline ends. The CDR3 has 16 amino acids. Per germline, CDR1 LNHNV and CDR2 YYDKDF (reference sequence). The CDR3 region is CATSRGEGSGSQPQHF. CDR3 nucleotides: TGTGCCACCAGCAGAGGTGAGGGGAGTGGAAGTCAGCCCCAGCATTTT. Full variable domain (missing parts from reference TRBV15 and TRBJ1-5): DAMVIQNPRYQVTQFGKPVTLSCSQTLNHNVMYWYQQKSSQAPKLLFHYYDKDFNNEADTPDNFQSRRPNTSFCFLDIRSPGLGDTAMYLCATSRGEGSGSQPQHFGDGTRLSIL.

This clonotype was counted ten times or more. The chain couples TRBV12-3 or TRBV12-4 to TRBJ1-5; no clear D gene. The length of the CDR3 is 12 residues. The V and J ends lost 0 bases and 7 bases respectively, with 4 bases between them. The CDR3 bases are TGTGCCAGCAGTTTAGCAGGGCAGCCCCAGCATTTT. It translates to CASSLAGQPQHF.

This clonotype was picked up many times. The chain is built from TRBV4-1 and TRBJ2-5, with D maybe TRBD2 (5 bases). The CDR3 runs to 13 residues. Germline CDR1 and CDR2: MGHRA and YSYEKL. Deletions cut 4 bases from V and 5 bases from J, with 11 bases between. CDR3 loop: CASSRTRGETQYF. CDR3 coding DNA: TGCGCCAGCAGCCGGACCCGAGGGGAGACCCAGTACTTC.

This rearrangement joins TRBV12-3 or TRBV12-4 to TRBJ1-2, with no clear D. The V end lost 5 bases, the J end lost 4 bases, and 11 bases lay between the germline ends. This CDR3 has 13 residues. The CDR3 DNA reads TGTGCCAGCAGTAGGGAGGGAACCTATGGCTACACCTTC. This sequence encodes CASSREGTYGYTF.

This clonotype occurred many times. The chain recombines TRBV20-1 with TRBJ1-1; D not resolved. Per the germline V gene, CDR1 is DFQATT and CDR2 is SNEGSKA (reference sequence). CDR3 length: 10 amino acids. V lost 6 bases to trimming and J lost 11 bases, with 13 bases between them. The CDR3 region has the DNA TGCAGTGCCCCGCTGCAGCGGGCTTTCTTT. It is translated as CSAPLQRAFF.

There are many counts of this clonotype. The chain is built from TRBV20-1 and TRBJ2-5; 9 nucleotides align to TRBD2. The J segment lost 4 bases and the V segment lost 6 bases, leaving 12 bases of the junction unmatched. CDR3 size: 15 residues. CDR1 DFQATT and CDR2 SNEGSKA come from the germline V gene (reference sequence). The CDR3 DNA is TGCAGTGCCCCCCCTAGCGGGGCCCTAGGAGAGACCCAGTACTTC. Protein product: CSAPPSGALGETQYF.

Here the CDR3 reads CASSSSSLAGPYEQYF. In DNA, the CDR3 is TGTGCCAGCTCATCAAGTTCGCTAGCGGGTCCCTACGAGCAGTACTTC. The chain employs TRBV18 and TRBJ2-7; the match to TRBD2 covers 8 bases. Germline CDR1 and CDR2: KGHSH and LQKENI. Losses at the gene ends were 5 bases for V and 2 bases for J; bases not matched to a gene: 11. The CDR3 covers 16 residues.

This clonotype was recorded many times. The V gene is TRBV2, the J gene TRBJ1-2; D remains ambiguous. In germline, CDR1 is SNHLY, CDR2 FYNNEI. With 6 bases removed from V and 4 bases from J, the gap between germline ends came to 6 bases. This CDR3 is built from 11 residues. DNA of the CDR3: TGTGCCAGCAGCTTTCTCTATGGCTACACCTTC. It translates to CASSFLYGYTF.

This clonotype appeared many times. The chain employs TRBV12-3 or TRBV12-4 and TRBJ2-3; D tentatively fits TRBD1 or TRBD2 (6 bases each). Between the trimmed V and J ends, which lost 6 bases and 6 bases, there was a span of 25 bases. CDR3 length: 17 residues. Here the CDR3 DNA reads TGTGCCAGCAGCATAAGCCACGGGGGCCGACCTCTGGATACGCAGTATTTT. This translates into CASSISHGGRPLDTQYF.

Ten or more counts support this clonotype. The CDR3: CASSPRQGAEETQYF. CDR3 coding DNA: TGTGCCAGCTCACCCCGACAGGGGGCGGAGGAGACCCAGTACTTC. This chain joins TRBV18 and TRBJ2-5; 10 nucleotides agree with TRBD1. This CDR3 has 15 residues. Trimming removed 3 bases from V and 5 bases from J; junction bases left unmatched: 6. Germline CDR1 is KGHSH and CDR2 is LQKENI.

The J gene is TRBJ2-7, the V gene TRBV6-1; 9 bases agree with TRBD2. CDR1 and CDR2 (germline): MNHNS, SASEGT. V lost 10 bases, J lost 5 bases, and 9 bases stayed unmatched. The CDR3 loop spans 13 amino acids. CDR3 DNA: TGTGCCACCTACGTAGCGGGAGTTGACGAGCAGTACTTC. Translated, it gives CATYVAGVDEQYF.

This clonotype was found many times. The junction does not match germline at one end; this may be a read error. In DNA, the CDR3 is TGTGCCAGCAGTGAGTCACTCCGGGACAGCAACTATGGCTACACCTTC. Encoded protein: CASSESLRDSNYGYTF. V usage is TRBV10-3 and J usage is TRBJ1-2, with 7 bases lining up with TRBD1. Germline V lookup: CDR1 ENHRY, CDR2 SYGVKD. This CDR3 has 16 amino acids.